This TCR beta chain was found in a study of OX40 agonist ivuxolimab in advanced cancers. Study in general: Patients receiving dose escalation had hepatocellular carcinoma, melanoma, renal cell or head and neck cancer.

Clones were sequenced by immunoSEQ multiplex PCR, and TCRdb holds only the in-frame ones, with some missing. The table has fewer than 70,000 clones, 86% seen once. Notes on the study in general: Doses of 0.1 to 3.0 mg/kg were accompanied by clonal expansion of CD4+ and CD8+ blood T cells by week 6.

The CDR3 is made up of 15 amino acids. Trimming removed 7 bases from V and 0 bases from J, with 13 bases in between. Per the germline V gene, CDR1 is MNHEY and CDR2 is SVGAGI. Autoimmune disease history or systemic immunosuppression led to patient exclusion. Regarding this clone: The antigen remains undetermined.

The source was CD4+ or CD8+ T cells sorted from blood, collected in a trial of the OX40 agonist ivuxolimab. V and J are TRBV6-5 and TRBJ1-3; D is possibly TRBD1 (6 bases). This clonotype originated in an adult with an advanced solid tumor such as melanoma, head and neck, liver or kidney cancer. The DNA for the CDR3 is TGTGCCAGCATCCAAGACAGGCACTCTGGAAACACCATATATTTT. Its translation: CASIQDRHSGNTIYF.